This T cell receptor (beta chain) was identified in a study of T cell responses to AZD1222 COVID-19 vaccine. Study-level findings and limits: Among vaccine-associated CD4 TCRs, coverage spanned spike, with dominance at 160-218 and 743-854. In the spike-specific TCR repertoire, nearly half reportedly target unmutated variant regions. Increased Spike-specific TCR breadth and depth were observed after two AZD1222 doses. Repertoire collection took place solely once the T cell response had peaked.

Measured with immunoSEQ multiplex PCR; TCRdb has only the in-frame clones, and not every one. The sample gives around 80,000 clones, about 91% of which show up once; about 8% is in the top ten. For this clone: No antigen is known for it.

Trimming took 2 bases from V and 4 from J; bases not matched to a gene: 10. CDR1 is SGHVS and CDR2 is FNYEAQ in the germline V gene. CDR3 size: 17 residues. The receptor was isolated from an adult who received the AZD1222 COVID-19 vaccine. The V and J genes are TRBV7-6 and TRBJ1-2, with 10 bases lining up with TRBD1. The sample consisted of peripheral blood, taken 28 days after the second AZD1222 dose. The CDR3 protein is CASSLTRGQGTGYGYTF. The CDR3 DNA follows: TGTGCCAGCAGCTTAACCCGGGGACAGGGGACGGGCTATGGCTACACCTTC.